One sample yielded the 27 T cell receptor beta chains listed below, sequenced in a study of glioma-infiltrating T cells. The iRepertoire nested amplicon-rescue multiplex PCR amplified TCR alpha and beta CDR3s from RNA. Via MiXCR, TCRdb re-called the multiplex PCR reads, giving one row per CDR3 protein. Of some 180,000 distinct CDR3 sequences listed, 30% to 40% were seen once; the top ten hold around 20%. Specimen: glioma tissue, nonneoplastic brain tissue, or PBMCs (not recorded which). The receptors were sampled from a human donor with low-grade glioma or glioblastoma, undergoing nonglioma brain surgery, or in good health (not recorded which).

As regards this clonotype: A much larger clone differs from this one at a single base, so this may be a read error. The chain joins TRBV5-6 to TRBJ2-3, with TRBD2 matching over 8 bases. CDR3 length equals 15 residues. Trimming at V came to 4 bases and at J to 1 base, leaving 5 bases not matched to a gene. From germline, CDR1 is SGHDT and CDR2 YYEEEE. The CDR3 DNA reads as TGTGCCAGCAGCCAAGTGACTAGCGGCACAGATACGCAGTATTTT. Translated: CASSQVTSGTDTQYF. Looking up the rest from reference TRBV5-6 and TRBJ2-3 gives the full variable domain: DAGVTQSPTHLIKTRGQQVTLRCSPKSGHDTVSWYQQALGQGPQFIFQYYEEEERQRGNFPDRFSGHQFPNYSSELNVNALLLGDSALYLCASSQVTSGTDTQYFGPGTRLTVL.

The table lists this clonotype with many counts. The chain has TRBV6-2 or TRBV6-3 and TRBJ1-1; 8 bases line up with TRBD1. Per germline, CDR1 MNHEY and CDR2 SVGEGT. Trimming at V came to 6 bases and at J to 10 bases, leaving 10 bases not matched to a gene. There are 13 residues in the CDR3. The CDR3 region is CASSVMTGEAAFF. The CDR3 nucleotides are TGTGCCAGCAGCGTAATGACAGGGGAGGCAGCTTTCTTT.

This clonotype was seen ten or more times. The chain combines TRBV6-1 with TRBJ2-2, with D tentatively TRBD1 (6 bases). CDR1 and CDR2 from the germline V gene are MNHNS and SASEGT. This CDR3 has 14 residues. V lost 6 bases and J 1 base, leaving 9 bases between the germline ends. The CDR3 reads CASRKGQNTGELFF. The CDR3 nucleotides read TGTGCCAGCAGGAAGGGACAGAACACCGGGGAGCTGTTTTTT.

This clonotype was recorded many times. As DNA, the CDR3 is TGTGCCAGCAGGGTTGTAGATACGCAGTATTTT. It codes for CASRVVDTQYF. This rearrangement joins TRBV7-2 to TRBJ2-3; D uncertain. The CDR3 is 11 residues long. Looked up from germline, CDR1 is SGHTA and CDR2 is FQGNSA. Deletions cut 6 bases from V and 5 bases from J, with 6 bases between.

This chain uses TRBV10-3 with TRBJ1-4; D is unresolved. The CDR3 totals 13 residues. CDR1 ENHRY and CDR2 SYGVKD come from the germline V gene. V was trimmed by 10 bases and J by 3 bases, leaving 12 bases between them. In DNA, the CDR3 is TGTGCCACCGGACGGAACCCTAATGAAAAACTGTTTTTT. It translates to CATGRNPNEKLFF.

In this sample, this clonotype turned up many times. The V and J genes are TRBV27 and TRBJ2-7, with 7 nucleotides matching TRBD1. CDR3 length: 15 amino acids. V lost 0 bases to trimming and J lost 3 bases; unmatched junction nucleotides: 5. The germline V gene has CDR1 MNHEY and CDR2 SMNVEV (reference sequence). CDR3: CASSLSLGQVYEQYF. CDR3 sequence (DNA): TGTGCCAGCAGTTTATCCCTCGGACAGGTCTACGAGCAGTACTTC.

This clonotype appeared many times. J is TRBJ1-2 and V is TRBV18; D remains ambiguous. V lost 4 bases to trimming and J lost 0 bases, with 12 bases between them. CDR3 length: 15 residues. Germline CDR1 and CDR2: KGHSH and LQKENI. The CDR3 DNA sequence: TGTGCCAGCTCACTGGACGGACCAGCTAACTATGGCTACACCTTC. As protein: CASSLDGPANYGYTF. The whole variable domain, filled in from reference TRBV18 and TRBJ1-2, reads NAGVMQNPRHLVRRRGQEARLRCSPMKGHSHVYWYRQLPEEGLKFMVYLQKENIIDESGMPKERFSAEFPKEGPSILRIQQVVRGDSAAYFCASSLDGPANYGYTFGSGTRLTVV.

This clonotype was counted ten times or more. The CDR3: CASSSGTGFRETQYF. DNA for the CDR3: TGTGCCAGCAGCTCCGGGACAGGGTTTAGAGAGACCCAGTACTTC. V and J are TRBV11-3 and TRBJ2-5; 9 bases align to TRBD1. This CDR3 contains 15 residues. From germline, CDR1 is SGHNT and CDR2 YENEEA. The V and J ends lost 4 bases and 4 bases, in that order; junction bases with no gene match: 7.

This clonotype showed up just a few times. A much larger clone differs by one base, so this may be a read error. The chain recombines TRBV28 with TRBJ2-7; D possibly matches TRBD1 or TRBD2 (5 bases each). In germline, CDR1 is MDHEN, CDR2 SYDVKM. The CDR3 has 14 residues. The CDR3 loop is CASGDGGGSYERYF. The DNA of the CDR3 is TGTGCCAGCGGGGATGGTGGGGGAAGCTACGAGCGGTACTTC. The full variable domain, rest sourced from reference TRBV28 and TRBJ2-7, is DVKVTQSSRYLVKRTGEKVFLECVQDMDHENMFWYRQDPGLGLRLIYFSYDVKMKEKGDIPEGYSVSREKKERFSLILESASTNQTSMYLCASGDGGGSYERYFGPGTRLTVT.

For this clonotype: Given a much more abundant clone one base away, this may be a read error. The chain combines TRBV29-1 with TRBJ2-7; D could derive from TRBD1 or TRBD2 (5 bases each). The V gene lost 6 bases and the J gene lost 7 bases, with 13 bases spanning the gap. The germline V gene encodes CDR1 SQVTM and CDR2 ANQGSEA. CDR3 length: 11 residues. The CDR3 reads CSVARGNEQYF. The DNA for the CDR3 is TGCAGCGTCGCCCGGGGCAATGAGCAGTACTTC.

For this clonotype: A much larger clonotype is one base distant, so this may be a read error. This chain's CDR3 is CANRTGSGANVLTF. CDR3 DNA: TGTGCCAACAGGACGGGATCTGGGGCCAACGTCCTGACTTTC. The J gene is TRBJ2-6, the V gene TRBV12-3 or TRBV12-4; D could derive from TRBD1 or TRBD2 (5 bases each). V was cut by 10 bases and J by 1 base, with 11 bases left in between. The CDR3 runs to 14 residues.

The gene calls are TRBV6-6 and TRBJ1-1; D may be TRBD1 (5 bases). The CDR3 sequence is 13 residues long. Germline CDR1 reads MNHNY; CDR2 reads SVGAGI (reference sequence). Trimming removed 5 bases from V and 6 bases from J, with 13 bases in between. The CDR3 sequence is CASSGGTFAEAFF. The CDR3 bases are TGTGCCAGCAGTGGAGGGACGTTTGCTGAAGCTTTCTTT.

For this clonotype: It may be a read error: a sequence one base away is much more abundant. The chain couples TRBV20-1 to TRBJ2-1; 9 bases are a match to TRBD2. This CDR3 has 15 residues. In germline, CDR1 is DFQATT, CDR2 SNEGSKA (reference sequence). CDR3: CSSRVISGSGNEQFF. DNA of the CDR3: TGCAGTTCTAGAGTTATTAGCGGGAGCGGGAATGAGCAGTTCTTC.

CDR3 bases: TGTGCCAGCAAATGGGACAGAAGCTCCTACGAGCAGTACTTC. It is translated as CASKWDRSSYEQYF. V usage is TRBV2 and J usage is TRBJ2-7; 7 bases align to TRBD1. The V gene's germline CDR1 is SNHLY and CDR2 FYNNEI. This CDR3 has 14 amino acids. The V and J ends lost 7 bases and 0 bases, in that order; junction bases with no gene match: 6.

In its sample, this clonotype was seen many times. The chain combines TRBV7-2 with TRBJ1-5; 7 nucleotides agree with TRBD1. The ends lost 5 bases at V and 5 bases at J; junction bases unmatched: 6. In germline, CDR1 is SGHTA, CDR2 FQGNSA. The CDR3 sequence is 14 residues long. The CDR3 DNA sequence: TGTGCCAGCAGCCAAGACAGGGACTATCAGCCCCAGCATTTT. Residues: CASSQDRDYQPQHF.

The sample holds many counts of this clonotype. This chain connects TRBV7-3 to TRBJ2-1; D is unresolved. CDR1 is SGHTA and CDR2 is FQGTGA in the germline V gene. The germline V and J ends were trimmed by 2 bases and 10 bases, with 12 bases remaining between them. The CDR3 runs 13 residues. Written as DNA, the CDR3 is TGTGCCAGCAGCTTAGGGCCAAAGTTCGAGCAGTTCTTC. Translating gives CASSLGPKFEQFF.

This chain connects TRBV29-1 to TRBJ1-2; D may be TRBD1 (5 bases). CDR3 size: 13 residues. V was shortened by 4 bases and J by 4 bases, with 13 bases between the two germline ends. Germline CDR1 is SQVTM and CDR2 is ANQGSEA. The CDR3 loop is CSVAREGSYGYTF. The CDR3 DNA sequence: TGCAGCGTTGCGCGGGAGGGGAGCTATGGCTACACCTTC.

As regards this clonotype: This may be a read error: a much more frequent sequence differs by one nucleotide. V usage is TRBV7-2 and J usage is TRBJ1-1; no definite D call. The CDR3 consists of 14 residues. The V gene lost 4 bases and the J gene lost 1 base, with 10 bases spanning the gap. The V gene's germline CDR1 is SGHTA and CDR2 FQGNSA. The CDR3 DNA follows: TGTGCCAGCAGCTCGGAAAGCTCGAACACTGAAGCTTTCTTT. This gives the protein CASSSESSNTEAFF.

For the CDR3, the DNA is TGTGCCAGCAGCCAAGTGATTGGGGGGTATAATTCACCCCTCCACTTT. The encoded protein is CASSQVIGGYNSPLHF. V is TRBV3-1 and J is TRBJ1-6; weak D call: TRBD1 (5 bases). The ends were cut back, 1 base at V and 4 bases at J, with 11 bases in the middle. The CDR3 has 16 residues. CDR1 and CDR2 (germline): LGHDT, YNNKEL (reference sequence).

This clonotype has a count of ten or more. This chain's CDR3 is CASSGAGGAFLVFGYTF. In nucleotides, the CDR3 is TGTGCCAGCAGTGGGGCGGGGGGCGCGTTCTTGGTGTTTGGCTACACCTTC. This chain joins TRBV28 and TRBJ1-2, with a tentative D call TRBD1 (6 bases). V gave up 5 bases and J gave up 7 bases, with 26 bases separating them. This CDR3 contains 17 residues. Looked up from germline, CDR1 is MDHEN and CDR2 is SYDVKM.

There are many counts of this clonotype. The J gene is TRBJ1-3, the V gene TRBV2; D uncertain. CDR3 length: 12 residues. With 6 bases removed from V and 3 bases from J, the gap between germline ends came to 6 bases. In germline, CDR1 is SNHLY, CDR2 FYNNEI. CDR3 DNA: TGTGCCAGCAGCGCCCTTGGAAACACCATATATTTT. Its translation: CASSALGNTIYF.

Concerning this clonotype itself: A junction end diverges from the germline sequence, so it may reflect a read error. This sequence joins TRBV5-1 and TRBJ1-1; possible D gene TRBD1, 6 bases. The CDR3 runs to 13 residues. Germline CDR1 is SGHRS and CDR2 is YFSETQ. The CDR3 spells CASGLDRNTEAFF. The CDR3 DNA reads as TGCGCCAGCGGCTTGGACAGAAACACTGAGGCTTTCTTT. The full variable domain, its missing parts supplied by reference TRBV5-1 and TRBJ1-1, is KAGVTQTPRYLIKTRGQQVTLSCSPISGHRSVSWYQQTPGQGLQFLFEYFSETQRNKGNFPGRFSGRQFSNSRSEMNVSTLELGDSALYLCASGLDRNTEAFFGQGTRLTVV.

This clonotype was seen at least ten times. V and J are TRBV2 and TRBJ2-5; the D is unclear. Trimming removed 0 bases from V and 5 bases from J, with 4 bases in between. CDR3 length equals 12 residues. Germline V gene data show CDR1 as SNHLY and CDR2 as FYNNEI. CDR3 coding DNA: TGTGCCAGCAGTGAAGCTGGGGAGACCCAGTACTTC. Protein: CASSEAGETQYF.

As to this clonotype: A read error is possible here, since a much larger clone lies one base away. V usage is TRBV5-1 and J usage is TRBJ1-1; TRBD1 is a possible D gene (5 bases). The length of the CDR3 is 17 residues. With 7 bases removed from V and 1 base from J, the gap between germline ends came to 23 bases. CDR1 is SGHRS, CDR2 YFSETQ, per germline. In nucleotides, the CDR3 is TGCGCCAGCCACGGTACGCGGGGGAGAGCAAAGAACACTGAAGCTTTCTTT. Amino acids: CASHGTRGRAKNTEAFF.

This clonotype was seen only a few times. The genes are TRBV19 and TRBJ2-6, with D unclear. The ends were cut back, 4 bases at V and 0 bases at J, with 4 bases in the middle. Germline V lookup: CDR1 LNHDA, CDR2 SQIVND (reference sequence). The CDR3 contains 14 residues. The CDR3 DNA reads TGTGCCAGTAGTACGAGCTCTGGGGCCAACGTCCTGACTTTC. As protein: CASSTSSGANVLTF.

This clonotype was seen only a few times. This chain connects TRBV9 to TRBJ2-3, with 8 bases lining up with TRBD2. V dropped 4 bases and J dropped 0; count of bases not matched to a gene: 16. This CDR3 is built from 19 residues. Germline V lookup: CDR1 SGDLS, CDR2 YYNGEE. CDR3 protein: CASSPTPGGTRTSTDTQYF. The CDR3 nucleotides read TGTGCCAGCAGCCCTACTCCGGGGGGGACTAGAACTAGCACAGATACGCAGTATTTT. Complete variable domain (other parts from reference TRBV9 and TRBJ2-3): DSGVTQTPKHLITATGQRVTLRCSPRSGDLSVYWYQQSLDQGLQFLIQYYNGEERAKGNILERFSAQQFPDLHSELNLSSLELGDSALYFCASSPTPGGTRTSTDTQYFGPGTRLTVL.

Ten or more counts support this clonotype. The genes are TRBV27 and TRBJ1-4; D is perhaps TRBD1 (6 bases). Germline-derived CDR1 and CDR2 are MNHEY and SMNVEV (reference sequence). The V end lost 1 base, the J end lost 7 bases, and 13 bases lay between the germline ends. The CDR3 length is 15 residues. The CDR3: CASSLLWGQGEKLFF. The CDR3 region has the DNA TGTGCCAGCAGTTTATTGTGGGGGCAGGGTGAAAAACTGTTTTTT.